This is a list of T cell receptor beta chains from one sample in a study of T cells in Graves' hyperthyroidism and ophthalmopathy. MiXCR, applied by TCRdb to the multiplex PCR reads, yields one record per CDR3 protein. The table has approximately 250,000 distinct CDR3 sequences, about 25% seen once; the top ten hold about a third. The sample was blood. The receptors were gathered from a woman between 40 and 55 years old with Graves' ophthalmopathy. Each CDR3 is given without its conserved first and last residue. D genes are given only for firm matches. Size is omitted from some rows. Given values are once, few, many or a class for expanded clones.

D gene,V gene,J gene,clone size,CDR3 protein
TRBD1,TRBV4-1,TRBJ1-1,many,ASSPVGQGDTEAF
TRBD2,TRBV6-1,TRBJ2-7,many,ASSEYPLAGGAYEQY
TRBD2,TRBV6-2/TRBV6-3,TRBJ2-1,.,ASSYGSGGPHNEQF
.,TRBV7-9,TRBJ2-2,.,ASSLAGGSTGELF
TRBD1,TRBV30,TRBJ2-2,.,AWSVGRGKGELF
.,TRBV19,TRBJ1-1,many,ASSNMKEAF
.,TRBV20-1,TRBJ2-7,many,SARWTRHEQY
.,TRBV12-3/TRBV12-4,TRBJ2-7,many,ASSLDGDTYEQY
.,TRBV2,TRBJ2-6,.,ASRTGISGANVLT
TRBD2,TRBV12-3/TRBV12-4,TRBJ2-4,.,ASTLTSGAKNIQY
.,TRBV27,TRBJ2-6,many,ASTRLGSGANVLT
TRBD2,TRBV29-1,TRBJ2-5,many,SGRTSGQETQY
.,TRBV5-1,TRBJ2-7,once,ASSYPGSAGDEQY
TRBD2,TRBV20-1,TRBJ2-7,many,SARPLAGDTYEQY
.,TRBV9,TRBJ1-1,.,ASSVSGAVMNTEAF